This is a list of T cell receptor beta chains from one sample in a study of blood T cell repertoires in COVID-19. TCRdb keeps only in-frame clones here, not all; method: immunoSEQ multiplex PCR. The sample has 80,000 to 95,000 clones, over 80% seen once. The sample consisted of peripheral blood. These receptors all stem from a woman at least 80 years old with active or convalescent COVID-19. The CDR3 runs from the conserved cysteine through the conserved F or W. The order of the fields is J gene, D gene, V gene, clone size, CDR3 DNA, CDR3 protein. A D gene is named only where the DNA matches it firmly. A row's size may be missing; if present it is once, few, many or a size class.

TRBJ1-1,.,TRBV9,.,TGTGCCAGCAGCGCCGGGGAGGGTTTTGCCACTGAAGCTTTCTTT,CASSAGEGFATEAFF
TRBJ1-2,TRBD1,TRBV14,once,TGTGCCAGCAGGCAGGACAGGGGGCGCGGAGGCTACACCTTC,CASRQDRGRGGYTF
TRBJ1-1,.,TRBV10-2,.,TGCGCCAGCAGTGCTGCGGGGCTTGAAGCTTTCTTT,CASSAAGLEAFF
TRBJ2-7,TRBD1,TRBV5-1,.,TGCGCCAGCAGCACAGGGGCCTACGAGCAGTACTTC,CASSTGAYEQYF
TRBJ2-7,.,TRBV30,.,TGTGCCTGGAGTAAGGGGATAGGGATCTACGAGCAGTACTTC,CAWSKGIGIYEQYF
TRBJ2-7,.,TRBV13,once,TGTGCCAGCAGCTTACTCAGCTCCTACGAGCAGTACTTC,CASSLLSSYEQYF
TRBJ1-1,.,TRBV20-1,.,TGCAGTGCTAGTATACAGGGTCCCACTGAAGCTTTCTTT,CSASIQGPTEAFF
TRBJ2-2,.,TRBV5-1,.,TGCGCCAGCAGCTCGCGGACCGGGGAGCTGTTTTTT,CASSSRTGELFF
TRBJ2-7,TRBD1,TRBV27,once,TGTGCCAGCAGCGGGACAGGGGGCCACTACGAGCAGTACTTC,CASSGTGGHYEQYF
TRBJ2-3,TRBD1,TRBV5-1,once,TGCGCCAGCAGCACGGGACAGGCCGACACAGATACGCAGTATTTT,CASSTGQADTDTQYF
TRBJ1-1,.,TRBV29-1,.,TGCAGCGTTGAAAGGGGCGCGAACACTGAAGCTTTCTTT,CSVERGANTEAFF